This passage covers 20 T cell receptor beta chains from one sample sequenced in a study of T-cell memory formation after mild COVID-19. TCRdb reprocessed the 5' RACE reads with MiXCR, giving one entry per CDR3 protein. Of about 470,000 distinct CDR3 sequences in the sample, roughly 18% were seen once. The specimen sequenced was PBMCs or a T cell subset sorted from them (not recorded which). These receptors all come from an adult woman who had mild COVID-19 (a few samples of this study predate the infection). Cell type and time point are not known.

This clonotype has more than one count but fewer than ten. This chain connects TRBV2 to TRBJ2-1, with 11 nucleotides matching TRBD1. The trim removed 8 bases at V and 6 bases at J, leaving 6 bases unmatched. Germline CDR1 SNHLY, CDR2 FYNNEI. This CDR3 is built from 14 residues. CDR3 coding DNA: TGTGCCAGCTTAGGACAGGGGGCTTTCAATGAGCAGTTCTTC. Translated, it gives CASLGQGAFNEQFF.

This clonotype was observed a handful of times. The chain's CDR3 is CASSLEGTATQETQYF. The CDR3 DNA follows: TGCGCCAGCAGCTTGGAGGGGACAGCTACCCAAGAGACCCAGTACTTC. The chain links TRBV5-1 to TRBJ2-5, with 7 bases identical to TRBD1. After removal of 0 bases from V and 1 base from J, the junction contained 6 bases not matched to a gene. Germline assignment: CDR1 SGHRS and CDR2 YFSETQ. The length of the CDR3 is 16 residues.

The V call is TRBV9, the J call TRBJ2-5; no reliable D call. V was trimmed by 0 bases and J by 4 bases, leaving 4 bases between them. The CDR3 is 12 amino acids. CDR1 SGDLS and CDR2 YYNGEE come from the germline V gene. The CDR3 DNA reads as TGTGCCAGCAGCGTAGTAGGAGAGACCCAGTACTTC. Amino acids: CASSVVGETQYF.

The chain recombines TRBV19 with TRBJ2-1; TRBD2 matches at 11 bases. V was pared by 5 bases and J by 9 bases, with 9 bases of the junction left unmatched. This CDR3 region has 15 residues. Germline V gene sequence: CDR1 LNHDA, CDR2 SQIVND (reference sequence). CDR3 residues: CASSGLAGLTREQFF. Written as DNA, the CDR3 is TGTGCCAGTAGTGGACTAGCGGGTCTAACGCGTGAGCAGTTCTTC.

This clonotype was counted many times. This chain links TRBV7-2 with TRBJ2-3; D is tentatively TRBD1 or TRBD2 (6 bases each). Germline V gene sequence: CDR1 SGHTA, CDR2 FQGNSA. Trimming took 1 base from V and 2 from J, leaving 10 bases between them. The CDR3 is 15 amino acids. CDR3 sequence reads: CASSLGGALTDTQYF. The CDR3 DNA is TGTGCCAGCAGCTTAGGGGGGGCCCTCACAGATACGCAGTATTTT.

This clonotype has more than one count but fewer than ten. This chain's CDR3 is CASSVDGGELFF. CDR3 nucleotides: TGTGCCAGCAGCGTCGACGGCGGGGAGCTGTTTTTT. The chain links TRBV9 to TRBJ2-2; D is uncertain. V lost 2 bases and J 7 bases, leaving 6 bases between the germline ends. The CDR3 loop spans 12 amino acids. CDR1 and CDR2 from the germline V gene are SGDLS and YYNGEE.

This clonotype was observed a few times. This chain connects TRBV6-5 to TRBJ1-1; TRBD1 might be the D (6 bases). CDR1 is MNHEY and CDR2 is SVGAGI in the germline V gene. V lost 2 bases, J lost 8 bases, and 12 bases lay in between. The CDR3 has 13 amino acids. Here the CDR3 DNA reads TGTGCCAGCAGTTACGGTACAGGGTCAGAAGCTTTCTTT. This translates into CASSYGTGSEAFF.

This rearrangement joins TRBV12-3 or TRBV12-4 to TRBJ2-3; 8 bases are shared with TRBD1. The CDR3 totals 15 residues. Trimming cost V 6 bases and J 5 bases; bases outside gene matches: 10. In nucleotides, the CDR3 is TGTGCCAGCAGCCCGGGACAGGTTGGAGTAGATACGCAGTATTTT. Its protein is CASSPGQVGVDTQYF.

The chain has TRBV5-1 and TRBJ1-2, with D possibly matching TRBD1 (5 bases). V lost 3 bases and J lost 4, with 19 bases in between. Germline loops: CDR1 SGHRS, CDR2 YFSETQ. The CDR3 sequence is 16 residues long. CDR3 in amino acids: CASSSGGPTGGYGYTF. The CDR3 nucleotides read TGCGCCAGCAGCTCCGGAGGCCCCACAGGTGGCTATGGCTACACCTTC.

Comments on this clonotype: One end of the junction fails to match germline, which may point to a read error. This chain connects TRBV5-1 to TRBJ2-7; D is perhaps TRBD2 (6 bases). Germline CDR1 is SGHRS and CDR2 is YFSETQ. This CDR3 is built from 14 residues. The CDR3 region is CASRLEEGVYEQYF. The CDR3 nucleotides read TGCGCCAGCAGATTGGAGGAGGGTGTATACGAGCAGTACTTC.

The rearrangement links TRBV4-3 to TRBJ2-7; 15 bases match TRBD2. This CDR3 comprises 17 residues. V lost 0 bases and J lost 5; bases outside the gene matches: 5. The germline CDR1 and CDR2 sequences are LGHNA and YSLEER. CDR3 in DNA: TGCGCCAGCAGCCAAGAGGGACTAGCGGGAGGTACCGACGAGCAGTACTTC. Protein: CASSQEGLAGGTDEQYF.

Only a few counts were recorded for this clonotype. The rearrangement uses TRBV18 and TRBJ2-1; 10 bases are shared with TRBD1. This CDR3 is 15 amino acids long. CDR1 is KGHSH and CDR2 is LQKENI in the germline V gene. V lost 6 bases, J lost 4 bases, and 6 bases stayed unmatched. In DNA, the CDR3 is TGTGCCAGCTCGGCGGGACAGGGGATGTACAATGAGCAGTTCTTC. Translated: CASSAGQGMYNEQFF.

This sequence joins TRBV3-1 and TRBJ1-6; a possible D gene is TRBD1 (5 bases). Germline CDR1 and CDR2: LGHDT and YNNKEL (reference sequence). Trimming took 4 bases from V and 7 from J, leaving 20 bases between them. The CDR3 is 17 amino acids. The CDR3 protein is CASSPKSGQGRNSPLHF. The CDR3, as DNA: TGTGCCAGCAGCCCTAAATCAGGCCAGGGCCGGAATTCACCCCTCCACTTT.

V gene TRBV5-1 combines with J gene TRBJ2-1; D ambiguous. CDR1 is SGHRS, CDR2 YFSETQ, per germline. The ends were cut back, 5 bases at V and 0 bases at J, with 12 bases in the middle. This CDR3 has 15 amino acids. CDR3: CASSMDLSSYNEQFF. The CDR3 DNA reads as TGCGCCAGCAGTATGGACCTGAGCTCCTACAATGAGCAGTTCTTC.

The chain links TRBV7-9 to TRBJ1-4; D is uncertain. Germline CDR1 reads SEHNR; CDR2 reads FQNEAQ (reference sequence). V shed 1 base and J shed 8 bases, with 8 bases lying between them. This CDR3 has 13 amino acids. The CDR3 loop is CASSLEGYEKLFF. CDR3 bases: TGTGCCAGCAGCTTAGAGGGTTACGAAAAACTGTTTTTT.

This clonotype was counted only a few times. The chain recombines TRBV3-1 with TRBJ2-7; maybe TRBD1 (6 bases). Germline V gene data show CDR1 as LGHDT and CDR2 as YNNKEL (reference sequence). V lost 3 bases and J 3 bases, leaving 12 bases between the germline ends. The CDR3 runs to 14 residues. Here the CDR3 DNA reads TGTGCCAGCAGCCAGGGACATAGCTTCTACGAGCAGTACTTC. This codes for CASSQGHSFYEQYF.

CDR3 protein: CRGSRHDEQYF. In nucleotides, the CDR3 is TGCAGGGGGAGTCGCCATGACGAGCAGTACTTC. The chain combines TRBV20-1 with TRBJ2-7; weak D call: TRBD2 (5 bases). This CDR3 has 11 residues. The germline gives CDR1 DFQATT, CDR2 SNEGSKA (reference sequence).

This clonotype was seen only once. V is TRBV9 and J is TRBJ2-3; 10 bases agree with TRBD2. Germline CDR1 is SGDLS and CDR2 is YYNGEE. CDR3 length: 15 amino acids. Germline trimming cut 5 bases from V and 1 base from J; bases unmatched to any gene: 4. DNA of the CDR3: TGTGCCAGCAGTACTAGCGGGGTGGGCACAGATACGCAGTATTTT. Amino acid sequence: CASSTSGVGTDTQYF.

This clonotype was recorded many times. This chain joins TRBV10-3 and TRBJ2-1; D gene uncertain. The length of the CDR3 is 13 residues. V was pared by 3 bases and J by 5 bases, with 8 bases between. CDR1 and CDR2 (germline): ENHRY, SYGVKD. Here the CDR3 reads CAISDSSDNEQFF. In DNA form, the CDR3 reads TGTGCCATCAGTGATTCGAGCGACAATGAGCAGTTCTTC.

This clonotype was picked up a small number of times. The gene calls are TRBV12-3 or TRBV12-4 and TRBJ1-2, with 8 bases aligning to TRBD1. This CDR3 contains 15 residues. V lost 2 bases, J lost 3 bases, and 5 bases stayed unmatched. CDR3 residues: CASSLKDREDYGYTF. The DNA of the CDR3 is TGTGCCAGCAGTTTAAAGGACAGGGAGGACTATGGCTACACCTTC.